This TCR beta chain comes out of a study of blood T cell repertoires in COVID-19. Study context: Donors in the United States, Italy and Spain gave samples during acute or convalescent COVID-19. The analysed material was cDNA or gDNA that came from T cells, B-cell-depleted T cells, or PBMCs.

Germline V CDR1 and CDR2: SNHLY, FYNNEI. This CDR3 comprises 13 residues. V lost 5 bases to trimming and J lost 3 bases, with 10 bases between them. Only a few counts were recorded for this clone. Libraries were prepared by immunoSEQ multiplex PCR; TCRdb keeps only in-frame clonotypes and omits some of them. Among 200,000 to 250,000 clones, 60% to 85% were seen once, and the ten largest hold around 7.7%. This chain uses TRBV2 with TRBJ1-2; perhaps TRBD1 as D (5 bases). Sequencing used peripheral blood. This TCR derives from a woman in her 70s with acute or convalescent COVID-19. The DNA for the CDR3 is TGTGCCAGCAGTTACAGGTCTGACTATGGCTACACCTTC. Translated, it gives CASSYRSDYGYTF.